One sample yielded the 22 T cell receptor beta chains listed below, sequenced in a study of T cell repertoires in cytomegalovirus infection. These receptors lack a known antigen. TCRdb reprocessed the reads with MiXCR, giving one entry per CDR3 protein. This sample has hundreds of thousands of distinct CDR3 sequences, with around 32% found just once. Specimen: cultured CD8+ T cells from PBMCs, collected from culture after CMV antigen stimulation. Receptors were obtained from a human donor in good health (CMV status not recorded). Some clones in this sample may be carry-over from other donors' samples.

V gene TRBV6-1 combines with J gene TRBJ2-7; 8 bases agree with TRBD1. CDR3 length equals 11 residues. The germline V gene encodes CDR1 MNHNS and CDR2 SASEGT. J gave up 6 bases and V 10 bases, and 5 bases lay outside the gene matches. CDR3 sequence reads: CATFGQGEQYV. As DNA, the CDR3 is TGTGCCACCTTTGGACAGGGCGAGCAGTACGTC.

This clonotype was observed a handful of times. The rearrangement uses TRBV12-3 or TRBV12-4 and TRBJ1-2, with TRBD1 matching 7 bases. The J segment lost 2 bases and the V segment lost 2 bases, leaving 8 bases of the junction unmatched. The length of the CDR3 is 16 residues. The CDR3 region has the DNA TGTGCCAGCAGTTTATTTCAGGACAGGAGCAACTATGGCTACACCTTC. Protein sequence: CASSLFQDRSNYGYTF.

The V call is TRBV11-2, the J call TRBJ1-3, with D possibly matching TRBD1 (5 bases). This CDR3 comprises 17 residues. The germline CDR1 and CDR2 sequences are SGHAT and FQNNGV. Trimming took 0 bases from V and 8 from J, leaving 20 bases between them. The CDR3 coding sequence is TGTGCCAGCAGCTTAGAGAGGGTCATAGACAGCCGACACACCATATATTTT. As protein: CASSLERVIDSRHTIYF.

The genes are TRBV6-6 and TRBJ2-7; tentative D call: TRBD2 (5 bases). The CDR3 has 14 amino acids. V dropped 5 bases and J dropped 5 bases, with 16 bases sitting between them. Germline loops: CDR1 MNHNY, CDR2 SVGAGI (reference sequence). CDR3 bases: TGTGCCAGCAGTCCTACTAGGTTGTCGGACGAGCAGTACTTC. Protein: CASSPTRLSDEQYF.

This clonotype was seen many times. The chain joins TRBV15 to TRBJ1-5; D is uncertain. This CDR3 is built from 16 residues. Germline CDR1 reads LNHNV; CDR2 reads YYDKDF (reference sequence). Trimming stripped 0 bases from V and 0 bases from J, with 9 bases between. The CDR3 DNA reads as TGTGCCACCAGCAGAGATGCGGACTATAGCAATCAGCCCCAGCATTTT. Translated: CATSRDADYSNQPQHF.

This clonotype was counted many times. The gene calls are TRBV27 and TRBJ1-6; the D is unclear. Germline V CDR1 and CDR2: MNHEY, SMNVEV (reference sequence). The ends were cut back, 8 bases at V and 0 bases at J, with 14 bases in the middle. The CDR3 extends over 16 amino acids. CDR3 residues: CASYSPLSSYNSPLHF. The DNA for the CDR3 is TGTGCCAGCTATTCGCCATTGAGCTCCTATAATTCACCCCTCCACTTT.

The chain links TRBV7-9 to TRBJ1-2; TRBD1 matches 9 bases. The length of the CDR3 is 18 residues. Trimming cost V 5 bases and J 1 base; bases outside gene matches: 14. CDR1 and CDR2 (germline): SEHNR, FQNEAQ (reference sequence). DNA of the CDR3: TGTGCCAGCAGCCCGACGGGGGACAGGGAAAGAGTTAACTATGGCTACACCTTC. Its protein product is CASSPTGDRERVNYGYTF.

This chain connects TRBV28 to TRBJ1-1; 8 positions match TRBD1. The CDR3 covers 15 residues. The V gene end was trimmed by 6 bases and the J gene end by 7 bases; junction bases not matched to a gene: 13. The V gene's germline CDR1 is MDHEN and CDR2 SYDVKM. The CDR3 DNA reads TGTGCCAGCAGCCCCAATGCAGGGGGCTTCGTTGAAGCTTTCTTT. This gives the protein CASSPNAGGFVEAFF.

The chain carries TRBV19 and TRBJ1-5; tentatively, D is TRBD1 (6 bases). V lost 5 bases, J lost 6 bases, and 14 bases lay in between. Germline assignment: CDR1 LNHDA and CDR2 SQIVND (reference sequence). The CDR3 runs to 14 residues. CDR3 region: CASSFGGQGQPQHF. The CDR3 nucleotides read TGTGCCAGTAGTTTCGGGGGGCAGGGTCAGCCCCAGCATTTT.

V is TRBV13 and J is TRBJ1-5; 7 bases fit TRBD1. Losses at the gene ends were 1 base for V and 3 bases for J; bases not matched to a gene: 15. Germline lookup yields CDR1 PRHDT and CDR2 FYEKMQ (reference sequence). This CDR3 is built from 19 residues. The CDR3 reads CASSLAGHSRGDLNQPQHF. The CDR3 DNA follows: TGTGCCAGCAGCTTAGCGGGACATTCCAGGGGGGATCTCAATCAGCCCCAGCATTTT. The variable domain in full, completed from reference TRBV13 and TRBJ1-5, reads AAGVIQSPRHLIKEKRETATLKCYPIPRHDTVYWYQQGPGQDPQFLISFYEKMQSDKGSIPDRFSAQQFSDYHSELNMSSLELGDSALYFCASSLAGHSRGDLNQPQHFGDGTRLSIL.

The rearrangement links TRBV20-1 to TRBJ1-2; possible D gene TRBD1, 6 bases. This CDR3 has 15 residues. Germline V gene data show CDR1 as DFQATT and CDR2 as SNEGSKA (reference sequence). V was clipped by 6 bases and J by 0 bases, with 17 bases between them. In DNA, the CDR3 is TGCAGTGCCTCTGCAACAGGGAGAACTAACTATGGCTACACCTTC. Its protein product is CSASATGRTNYGYTF.

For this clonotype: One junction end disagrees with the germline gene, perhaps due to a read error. As DNA, the CDR3 is TGTGCCAACAGCTTAGTTTACGGAGGCAATGAGCAGTTCTTC. This sequence encodes CANSLVYGGNEQFF. The rearrangement uses TRBV11-2 and TRBJ2-1, with a tentative D call TRBD2 (5 bases). The CDR3 length is 14 residues. Germline V gene sequence: CDR1 SGHAT, CDR2 FQNNGV.

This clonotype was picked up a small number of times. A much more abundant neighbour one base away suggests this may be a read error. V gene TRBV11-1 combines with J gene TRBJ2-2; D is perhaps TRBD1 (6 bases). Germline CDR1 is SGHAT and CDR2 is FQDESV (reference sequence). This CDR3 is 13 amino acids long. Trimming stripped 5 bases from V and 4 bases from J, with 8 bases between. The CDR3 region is CASSPDSTGELFF. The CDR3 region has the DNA TGTGCCAGCAGCCCGGACAGCACCGGGGAGCTGTTTTTT.

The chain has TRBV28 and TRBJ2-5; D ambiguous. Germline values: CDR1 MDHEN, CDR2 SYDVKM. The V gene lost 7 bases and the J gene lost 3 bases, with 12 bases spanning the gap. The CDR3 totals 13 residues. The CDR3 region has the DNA TGTGCCAGCAATCCCTCAACTGAAGAGACCCAGTACTTC. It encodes CASNPSTEETQYF.

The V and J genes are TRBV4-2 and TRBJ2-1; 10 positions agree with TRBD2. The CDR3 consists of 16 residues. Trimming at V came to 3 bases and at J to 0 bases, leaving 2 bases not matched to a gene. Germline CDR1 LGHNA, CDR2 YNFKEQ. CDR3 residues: CASSHERGGSYNEQFF. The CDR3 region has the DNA TGTGCCAGCAGCCACGAGCGGGGGGGCTCCTACAATGAGCAGTTCTTC.

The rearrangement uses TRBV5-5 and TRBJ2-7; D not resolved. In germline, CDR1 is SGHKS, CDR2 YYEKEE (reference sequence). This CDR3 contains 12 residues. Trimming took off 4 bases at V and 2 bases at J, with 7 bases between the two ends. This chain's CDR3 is CASSIPTYEQYF. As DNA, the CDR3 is TGTGCCAGCAGCATACCTACCTACGAGCAGTACTTC. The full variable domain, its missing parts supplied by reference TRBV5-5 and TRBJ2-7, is DAGVTQSPTHLIKTRGQQVTLRCSPISGHKSVSWYQQVLGQGPQFIFQYYEKEERGRGNFPDRFSARQFPNYSSELNVNALLLGDSALYLCASSIPTYEQYFGPGTRLTVT.

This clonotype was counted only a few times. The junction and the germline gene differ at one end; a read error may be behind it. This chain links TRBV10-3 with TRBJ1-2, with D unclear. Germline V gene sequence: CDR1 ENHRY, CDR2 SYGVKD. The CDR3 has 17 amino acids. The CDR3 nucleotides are TGTGCCATCAGGGAGTGGGAGGCCAGAGGCCATAACTATGGCTACACCTTC. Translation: CAIREWEARGHNYGYTF.

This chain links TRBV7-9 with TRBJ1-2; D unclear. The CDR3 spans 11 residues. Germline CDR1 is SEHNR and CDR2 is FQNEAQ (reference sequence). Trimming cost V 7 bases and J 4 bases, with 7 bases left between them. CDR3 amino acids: CASTETYGYTF. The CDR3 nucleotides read TGTGCCAGCACCGAAACCTATGGCTACACCTTC.

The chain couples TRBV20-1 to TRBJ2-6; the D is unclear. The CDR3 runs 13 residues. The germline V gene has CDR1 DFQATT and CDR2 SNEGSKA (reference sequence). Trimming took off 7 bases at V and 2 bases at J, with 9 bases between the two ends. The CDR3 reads CSGVGTGANVLTF. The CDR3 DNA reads TGCAGTGGTGTGGGGACTGGGGCCAACGTCCTGACTTTC.

The CDR3 spells CASRPFSGLNEKLFF. In DNA form, the CDR3 reads TGTGCCAGCAGGCCATTTTCCGGCCTTAATGAAAAACTGTTTTTT. The V gene is TRBV27, the J gene TRBJ1-4; D is unresolved. The CDR3 loop spans 15 amino acids. CDR1 and CDR2 from the germline V gene are MNHEY and SMNVEV (reference sequence). V was trimmed by 6 bases and J by 4 bases, leaving 15 bases between them.

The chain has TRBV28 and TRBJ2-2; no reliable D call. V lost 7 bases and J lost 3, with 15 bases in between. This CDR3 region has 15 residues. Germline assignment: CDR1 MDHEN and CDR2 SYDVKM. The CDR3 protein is CASITPGEDTGELFF. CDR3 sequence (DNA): TGTGCCAGCATTACTCCGGGTGAGGACACCGGGGAGCTGTTTTTT.

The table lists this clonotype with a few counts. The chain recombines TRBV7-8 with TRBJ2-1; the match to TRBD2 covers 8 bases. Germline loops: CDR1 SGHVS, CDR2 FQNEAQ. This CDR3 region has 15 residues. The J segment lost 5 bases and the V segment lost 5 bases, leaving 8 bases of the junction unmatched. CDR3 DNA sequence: TGTGCCAGCAGCCTGACTAGCGAGGTCCACAATGAGCAGTTCTTC. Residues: CASSLTSEVHNEQFF.